This TCR beta chain was observed in a study of T cell responses to AZD1222 COVID-19 vaccine. Notes on the study in general: It was only 6 or 7 AZD1222 recipients who were seropositive at baseline. The donor cohort was predominantly white British with a female majority, and clonal diversity may have been underestimated. Nearly half of spike-specific TCRs reportedly go after variant regions that carry no mutations. Repertoires were obtained only post-peak T cell response.

Germline-derived CDR1 and CDR2 are SNHLY and FYNNEI. The CDR3 contains 13 residues. Trimming shortened V by 8 bases and J by 9 bases, and 14 bases separated the two germline ends. Points on this clone: Its target is unknown.

Data came from immunoSEQ multiplex PCR; TCRdb stores just in-frame clones and leaves some out. Of about 84,000 clones detected, 80% to 90% appear once; the ten largest clones hold roughly a tenth. This chain links TRBV2 with TRBJ1-6, with D possibly TRBD1 on 5 matching bases. This receptor was obtained from an adult who received the AZD1222 COVID-19 vaccine. Sample: peripheral blood, taken 28 days after the second AZD1222 dose. CDR3 DNA: TGTGCCAGCCGGGACCTGGAGGGTTCACCCCTCCACTTT. This sequence encodes CASRDLEGSPLHF.